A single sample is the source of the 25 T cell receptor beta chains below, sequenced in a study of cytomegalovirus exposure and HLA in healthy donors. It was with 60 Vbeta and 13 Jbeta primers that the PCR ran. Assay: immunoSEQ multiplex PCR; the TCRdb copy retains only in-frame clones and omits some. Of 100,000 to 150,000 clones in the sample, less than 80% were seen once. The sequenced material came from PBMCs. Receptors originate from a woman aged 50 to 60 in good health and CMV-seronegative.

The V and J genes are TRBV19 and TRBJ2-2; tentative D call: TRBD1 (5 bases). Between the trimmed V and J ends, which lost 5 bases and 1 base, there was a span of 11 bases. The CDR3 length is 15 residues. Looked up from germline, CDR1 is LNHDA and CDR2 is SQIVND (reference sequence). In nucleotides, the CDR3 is TGTGCCAGTAGTCCCCTCGACAGGAACACCGGGGAGCTGTTTTTT. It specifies CASSPLDRNTGELFF.

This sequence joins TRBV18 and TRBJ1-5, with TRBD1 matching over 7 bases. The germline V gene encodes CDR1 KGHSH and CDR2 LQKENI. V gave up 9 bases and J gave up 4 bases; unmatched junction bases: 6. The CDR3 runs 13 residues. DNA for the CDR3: TGTGCCAGTTCCACAGGGGTAAATCAGCCCCAGCATTTT. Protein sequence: CASSTGVNQPQHF.

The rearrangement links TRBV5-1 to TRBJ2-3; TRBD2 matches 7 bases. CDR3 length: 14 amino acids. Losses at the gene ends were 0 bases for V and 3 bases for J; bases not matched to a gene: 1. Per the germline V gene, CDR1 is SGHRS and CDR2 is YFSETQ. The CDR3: CASSLARGTDTQYF. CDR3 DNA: TGCGCCAGCAGCTTGGCGCGGGGGACAGATACGCAGTATTTT. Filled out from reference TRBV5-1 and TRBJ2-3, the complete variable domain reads KAGVTQTPRYLIKTRGQQVTLSCSPISGHRSVSWYQQTPGQGLQFLFEYFSETQRNKGNFPGRFSGRQFSNSRSEMNVSTLELGDSALYLCASSLARGTDTQYFGPGTRLTVL.

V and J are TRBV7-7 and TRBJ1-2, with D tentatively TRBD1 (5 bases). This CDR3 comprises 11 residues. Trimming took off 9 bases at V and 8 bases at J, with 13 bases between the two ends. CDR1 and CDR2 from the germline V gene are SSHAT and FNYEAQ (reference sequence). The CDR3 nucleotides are TGTGCCAGGGGGGGGGTCCGGGGCTACACCTTC. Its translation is CARGGVRGYTF.

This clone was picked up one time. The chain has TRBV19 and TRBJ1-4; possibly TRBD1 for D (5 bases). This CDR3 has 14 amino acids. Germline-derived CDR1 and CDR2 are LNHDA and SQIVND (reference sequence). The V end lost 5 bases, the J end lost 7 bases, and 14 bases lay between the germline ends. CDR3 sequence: CASSWGQKGEKLFF. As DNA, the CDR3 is TGTGCCAGTAGTTGGGGCCAGAAGGGTGAAAAACTGTTTTTT. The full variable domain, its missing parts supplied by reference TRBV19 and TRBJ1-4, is DGGITQSPKYLFRKEGQNVTLSCEQNLNHDAMYWYRQDPGQGLRLIYYSQIVNDFQKGDIAEGYSVSREKKESFPLTVTSAQKNPTAFYLCASSWGQKGEKLFFGSGTQLSVL.

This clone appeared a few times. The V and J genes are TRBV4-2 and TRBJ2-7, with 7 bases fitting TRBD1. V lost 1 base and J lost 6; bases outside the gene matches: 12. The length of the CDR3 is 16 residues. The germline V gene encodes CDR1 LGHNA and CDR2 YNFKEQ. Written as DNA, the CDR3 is TGTGCCAGCAGCCAAGCCGAGGGGACAGTCCAGCGCGAGCAGTACTTC. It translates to CASSQAEGTVQREQYF.

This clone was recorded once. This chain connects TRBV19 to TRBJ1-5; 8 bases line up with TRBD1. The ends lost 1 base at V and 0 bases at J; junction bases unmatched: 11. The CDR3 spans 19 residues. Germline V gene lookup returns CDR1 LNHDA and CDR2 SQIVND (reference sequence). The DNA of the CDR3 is TGTGCCAGTAGTATAGGAGGAGGACAGGGACCCCTTAGCAATCAGCCCCAGCATTTT. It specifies CASSIGGGQGPLSNQPQHF.

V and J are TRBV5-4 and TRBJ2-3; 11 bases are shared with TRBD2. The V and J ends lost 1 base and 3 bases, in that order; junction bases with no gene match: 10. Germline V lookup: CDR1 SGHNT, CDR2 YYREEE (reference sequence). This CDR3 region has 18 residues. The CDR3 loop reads CASSLLAPGLADTDTQYF. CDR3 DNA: TGTGCCAGCAGCTTGTTAGCACCGGGACTAGCGGATACAGATACGCAGTATTTT.

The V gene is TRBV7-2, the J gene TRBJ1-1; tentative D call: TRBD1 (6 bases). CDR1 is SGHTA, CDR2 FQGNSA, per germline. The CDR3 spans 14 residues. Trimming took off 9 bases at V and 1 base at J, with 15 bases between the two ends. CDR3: CASHTGLTNTEAFF. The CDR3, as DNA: TGTGCCAGTCATACAGGGTTGACGAACACTGAAGCTTTCTTT.

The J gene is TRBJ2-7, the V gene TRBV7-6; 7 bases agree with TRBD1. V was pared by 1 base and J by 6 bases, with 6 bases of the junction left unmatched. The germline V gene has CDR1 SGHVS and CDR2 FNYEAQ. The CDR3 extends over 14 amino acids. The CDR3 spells CASSLGQGAGEQYF. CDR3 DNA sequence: TGTGCCAGCAGCTTAGGACAGGGTGCAGGCGAGCAGTACTTC.

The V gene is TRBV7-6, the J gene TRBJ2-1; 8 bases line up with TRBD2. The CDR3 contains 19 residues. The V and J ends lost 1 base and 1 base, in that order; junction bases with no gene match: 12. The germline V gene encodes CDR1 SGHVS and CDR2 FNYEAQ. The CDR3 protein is CASSLVLAGIRPSYNEQFF. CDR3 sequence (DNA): TGTGCCAGCAGCTTAGTGTTAGCGGGAATTCGGCCATCCTACAATGAGCAGTTCTTC.

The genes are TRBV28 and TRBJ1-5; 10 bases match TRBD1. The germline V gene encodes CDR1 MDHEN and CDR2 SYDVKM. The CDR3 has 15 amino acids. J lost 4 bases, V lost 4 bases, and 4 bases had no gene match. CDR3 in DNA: TGTGCCAGCAGTTGGGGACAGGGGATGAATCAGCCCCAGCATTTT. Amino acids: CASSWGQGMNQPQHF.

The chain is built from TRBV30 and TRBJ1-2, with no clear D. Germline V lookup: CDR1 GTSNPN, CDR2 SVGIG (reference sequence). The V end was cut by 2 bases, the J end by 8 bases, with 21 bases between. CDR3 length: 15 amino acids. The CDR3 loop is CAWSLSTAAAGGYTF. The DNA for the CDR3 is TGTGCCTGGAGTCTATCCACTGCCGCGGCGGGAGGCTACACCTTC.

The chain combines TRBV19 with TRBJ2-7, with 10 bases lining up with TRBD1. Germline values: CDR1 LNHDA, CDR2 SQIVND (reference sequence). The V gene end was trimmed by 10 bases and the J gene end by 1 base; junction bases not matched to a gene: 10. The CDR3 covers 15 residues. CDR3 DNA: TGTGCCACCCATCCAGGGACAGGGGTTTCCTACGAGCAGTACTTC. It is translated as CATHPGTGVSYEQYF.

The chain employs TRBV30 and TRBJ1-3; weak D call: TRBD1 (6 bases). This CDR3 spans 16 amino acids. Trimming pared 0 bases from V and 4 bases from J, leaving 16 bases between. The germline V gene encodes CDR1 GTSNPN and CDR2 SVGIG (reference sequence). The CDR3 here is CAWSVLDRSRGNTIYF. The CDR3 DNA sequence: TGTGCCTGGAGTGTTTTAGACAGGAGCAGGGGAAACACCATATATTTT.

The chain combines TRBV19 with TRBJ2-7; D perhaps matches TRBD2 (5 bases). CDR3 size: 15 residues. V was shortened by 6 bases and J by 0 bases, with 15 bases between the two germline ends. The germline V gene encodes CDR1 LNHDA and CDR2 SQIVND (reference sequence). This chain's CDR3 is CASSDPGRGSYEQYF. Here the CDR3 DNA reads TGTGCCAGTAGCGACCCCGGACGGGGCTCCTACGAGCAGTACTTC.

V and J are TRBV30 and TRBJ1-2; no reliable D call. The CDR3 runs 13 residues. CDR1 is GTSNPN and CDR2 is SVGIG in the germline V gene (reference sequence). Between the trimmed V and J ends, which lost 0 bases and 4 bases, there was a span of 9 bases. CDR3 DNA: TGTGCCTGGAGTGTAAGGTGGAGCTATGGCTACACCTTC. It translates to CAWSVRWSYGYTF.

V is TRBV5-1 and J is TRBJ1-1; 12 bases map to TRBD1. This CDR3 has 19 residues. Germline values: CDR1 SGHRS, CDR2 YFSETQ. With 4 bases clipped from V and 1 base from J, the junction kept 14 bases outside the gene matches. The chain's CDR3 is CASSRMIGTGGLPNTEAFF. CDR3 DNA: TGCGCCAGCAGCCGAATGATCGGGACAGGGGGCCTACCGAACACTGAAGCTTTCTTT.

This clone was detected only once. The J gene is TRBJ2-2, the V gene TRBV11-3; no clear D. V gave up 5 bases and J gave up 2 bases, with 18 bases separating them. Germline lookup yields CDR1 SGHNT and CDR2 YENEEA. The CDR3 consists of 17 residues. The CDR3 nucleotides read TGTGCCAGCAGCCGCCGAGCGAGCGCCCTTAACACCGGGGAGCTGTTTTTT. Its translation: CASSRRASALNTGELFF.

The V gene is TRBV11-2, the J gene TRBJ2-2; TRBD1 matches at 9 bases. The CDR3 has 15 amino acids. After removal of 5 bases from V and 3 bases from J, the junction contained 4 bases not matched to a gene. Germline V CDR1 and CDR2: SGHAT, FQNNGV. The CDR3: CASSATGGDTGELFF. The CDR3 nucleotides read TGTGCCAGCAGCGCGACAGGGGGGGACACCGGGGAGCTGTTTTTT.

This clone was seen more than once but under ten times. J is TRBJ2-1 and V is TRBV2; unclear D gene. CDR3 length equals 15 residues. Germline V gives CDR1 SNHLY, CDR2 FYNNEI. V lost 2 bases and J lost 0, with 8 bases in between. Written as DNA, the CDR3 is TGTGCCAGCAGTGAACTCCGCAGCTCCTACAATGAGCAGTTCTTC. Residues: CASSELRSSYNEQFF.

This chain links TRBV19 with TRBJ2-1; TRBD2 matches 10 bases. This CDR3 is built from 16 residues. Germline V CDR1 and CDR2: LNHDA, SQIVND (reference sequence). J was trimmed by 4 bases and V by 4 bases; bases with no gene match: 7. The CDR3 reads CASSKAGGIVYNEQFF. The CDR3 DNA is TGTGCCAGTAGTAAAGCGGGAGGGATCGTTTACAATGAGCAGTTCTTC.

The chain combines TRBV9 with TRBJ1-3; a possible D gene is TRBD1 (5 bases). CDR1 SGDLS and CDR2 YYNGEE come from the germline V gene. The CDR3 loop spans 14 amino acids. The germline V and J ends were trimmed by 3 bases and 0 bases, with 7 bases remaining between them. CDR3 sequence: CASSGQSSGNTIYF. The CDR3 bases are TGTGCCAGCAGCGGACAGAGCTCTGGAAACACCATATATTTT.

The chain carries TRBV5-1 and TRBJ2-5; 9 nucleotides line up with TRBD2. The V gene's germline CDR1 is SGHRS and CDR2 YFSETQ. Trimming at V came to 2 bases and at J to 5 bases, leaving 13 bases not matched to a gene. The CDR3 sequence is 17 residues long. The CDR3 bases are TGCGCCAGCAGCTTAGGAGTCGCGGGAGGGCCTTCCGAGACCCAGTACTTC. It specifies CASSLGVAGGPSETQYF.

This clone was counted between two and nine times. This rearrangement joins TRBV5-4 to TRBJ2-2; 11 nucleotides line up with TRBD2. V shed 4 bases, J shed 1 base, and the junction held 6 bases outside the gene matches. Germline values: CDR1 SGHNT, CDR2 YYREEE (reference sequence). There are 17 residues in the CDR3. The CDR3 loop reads CASSRPGLAENTGELFF. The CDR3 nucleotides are TGTGCCAGCAGCCGGCCGGGACTAGCGGAGAACACCGGGGAGCTGTTTTTT.